Presented here are 19 T cell receptor beta chains from one specimen sequenced in a study of T-cell memory formation after mild COVID-19 (dated by TCRdb to the early 2020s). Libraries were made using 5' RACE. Sequencing was carried out with an Illumina NovaSeq 6000. The public sequencing data were trimmed at Q25 with fastp and processed into clonotypes with MiXCR by TCRdb, which kept only in-frame beta chains. Every entry covers one CDR3 protein and lists the most common genes and DNA from its rows. Recorded for this sample are around 180,000 distinct CDR3 sequences; about 18% of them occurred a single time. The leading ten clones occupy 3.5% to 5% of the sample. The sequencing sample was made of PBMCs or a T cell subset sorted from them (not recorded which). The receptors here all came from a man aged 18 to 30 who had mild COVID-19 (a few samples of this study predate the infection). The sample titles of this study are shuffled in the database, so cell type and time point are left out; the donor was told from shared clones.

The chain uses TRBV6-1 and TRBJ2-7; 11 positions agree with TRBD1. Germline loops: CDR1 MNHNS, CDR2 SASEGT. The CDR3 sequence is 13 residues long. V lost 8 bases, J lost 5 bases, and 5 bases stayed unmatched. The CDR3 sequence: CASRDRGVHEQYF. CDR3 coding DNA: TGTGCCAGCCGGGACAGGGGGGTCCACGAGCAGTACTTC.

V and J are TRBV7-9 and TRBJ1-2; TRBD1 might be the D (6 bases). From germline, CDR1 is SEHNR and CDR2 FQNEAQ (reference sequence). Deletions cut 5 bases from V and 9 bases from J, with 16 bases between. The CDR3 sequence is 13 residues long. This chain's CDR3 is CASSRDGGLSYTF. For the CDR3, the DNA is TGTGCCAGCAGCCGGGATGGGGGCCTCAGCTACACCTTC.

This clonotype was detected a few times. The genes are TRBV18 and TRBJ2-4; possible D gene TRBD1, 5 bases. Germline lookup yields CDR1 KGHSH and CDR2 LQKENI. CDR3 size: 15 residues. The germline V and J ends were trimmed by 4 bases and 2 bases, with 12 bases remaining between them. The CDR3 bases are TGTGCCAGCTCACTTTCTCCAGGGACCAAAAACATTCAGTACTTC. Amino acid sequence: CASSLSPGTKNIQYF.

This clonotype was counted a few times. The DNA for the CDR3 is TGTGCCAGCAGCTTGGTCACAGTCCAGGAAAAACTGTTTTTT. Its translation is CASSLVTVQEKLFF. The chain employs TRBV5-6 and TRBJ1-4; D not resolved. This CDR3 has 14 amino acids. V lost 0 bases and J lost 8, with 11 bases in between. CDR1 and CDR2 (germline): SGHDT, YYEEEE.

This clonotype has a handful of counts. The chain joins TRBV20-1 to TRBJ1-2; 7 nucleotides align to TRBD1. The V gene end was trimmed by 8 bases and the J gene end by 3 bases; junction bases not matched to a gene: 9. The CDR3 consists of 13 residues. CDR1 DFQATT and CDR2 SNEGSKA come from the germline V gene (reference sequence). DNA for the CDR3: TGCAGTCTTACCGGGACAGCCTACTATGGCTACACCTTC. Translated, it gives CSLTGTAYYGYTF.

This clonotype is judged medium-sized. This CDR3 reads CSVEGGTGELFF. DNA of the CDR3: TGCAGCGTTGAAGGGGGCACCGGGGAGCTGTTTTTT. V gene TRBV29-1 combines with J gene TRBJ2-2; D gene unclear. Deletions cut 1 base from V and 4 bases from J, with 4 bases between. The CDR3 is 12 amino acids. Germline loops: CDR1 SQVTM, CDR2 ANQGSEA.

This chain joins TRBV15 and TRBJ2-3, with a weak D call TRBD2 (6 bases). Germline CDR1 reads LNHNV; CDR2 reads YYDKDF (reference sequence). The CDR3 contains 16 residues. Trimming took off 8 bases at V and 6 bases at J, with 24 bases between the two ends. This CDR3 reads CATSTPGAGLQDTQYF. The CDR3 DNA reads as TGTGCCACCTCGACCCCCGGTGCGGGGCTACAGGATACGCAGTATTTT.

The chain recombines TRBV12-3 or TRBV12-4 with TRBJ1-1; D unclear. Trimming shortened V by 2 bases and J by 4 bases, and 8 bases separated the two germline ends. This CDR3 is 13 amino acids long. The CDR3 loop reads CASSLQVLTEAFF. The CDR3 bases are TGTGCCAGCAGTTTACAAGTTCTCACTGAAGCTTTCTTT.

This clonotype was found a few times. V gene TRBV2 combines with J gene TRBJ2-1; 11 bases align to TRBD2. J lost 8 bases, V lost 6 bases, and 6 bases had no gene match. Germline assignment: CDR1 SNHLY and CDR2 FYNNEI. The CDR3 consists of 14 residues. For the CDR3, the DNA is TGTGCCAGCAGAGTAGCGGGGGGGCTCGATGAGCAGTTCTTC. It yields the protein CASRVAGGLDEQFF. Together with reference TRBV2 and TRBJ2-1, the CDR3 gives the full variable domain: EPEVTQTPSHQVTQMGQEVILRCVPISNHLYFYWYRQILGQKVEFLVSFYNNEISEKSEIFDDQFSVERPDGSNFTLKIRSTKLEDSAMYFCASRVAGGLDEQFFGPGTRLTVL.

V is TRBV20-1 and J is TRBJ1-6; a weak D match, TRBD1 (5 bases). V was pared by 0 bases and J by 6 bases, with 15 bases between. In germline, CDR1 is DFQATT, CDR2 SNEGSKA (reference sequence). This CDR3 spans 16 amino acids. The CDR3 here is CSARDSYRGVNSPLHF. Written as DNA, the CDR3 is TGCAGTGCTAGAGATTCGTACCGGGGGGTTAATTCACCCCTCCACTTT.

The V and J genes are TRBV4-3 and TRBJ1-5; possibly TRBD1 for D (5 bases). The CDR3 loop spans 15 amino acids. Trimming took 0 bases from V and 2 from J, leaving 8 bases between them. Germline V gene lookup returns CDR1 LGHNA and CDR2 YSLEER. CDR3 region: CASSQDSRGNQPQHF. CDR3 in DNA: TGCGCCAGCAGCCAAGATAGCAGGGGCAATCAGCCCCAGCATTTT.

This clonotype turned up a few times. The chain joins TRBV7-2 to TRBJ1-2, with TRBD1 identical over 8 bases. The CDR3 extends over 16 amino acids. CDR1 is SGHTA, CDR2 FQGNSA, per germline. V shed 4 bases and J 3 bases; nucleotides not matched to a gene: 10. The CDR3 coding sequence is TGTGCCAGCAGCTCCCTATACGGACAGGGAGACTATGGCTACACCTTC. This translates into CASSSLYGQGDYGYTF.

This clonotype was seen only a few times. The chain employs TRBV24-1 and TRBJ2-5; 10 bases are a match to TRBD2. The CDR3 length is 18 residues. J lost 0 bases, V lost 5 bases, and 11 bases had no gene match. Per the germline V gene, CDR1 is KGHDR and CDR2 is SFDVKD. DNA of the CDR3: TGTGCCACCAGTGGCCCGACCCTACTAGCGGGGTACCAAGAGACCCAGTACTTC. Protein product: CATSGPTLLAGYQETQYF.

This clonotype was seen more than once but under ten times. V usage is TRBV3-1 and J usage is TRBJ1-1; D remains unclear. Germline loops: CDR1 LGHDT, CDR2 YNNKEL (reference sequence). The CDR3 spans 14 residues. V lost 4 bases and J lost 0, with 9 bases in between. The chain's CDR3 is CASSRLIMNTEAFF. CDR3 DNA sequence: TGTGCCAGCAGCCGTCTCATTATGAACACTGAAGCTTTCTTT.

This clonotype was observed a few times. V and J are TRBV20-1 and TRBJ2-2; D unclear. This CDR3 spans 11 amino acids. Trimming removed 3 bases from V and 7 bases from J, with 6 bases in between. The V gene's germline CDR1 is DFQATT and CDR2 SNEGSKA (reference sequence). CDR3 sequence (DNA): TGCAGTGCTAGGTTCGTCGGGGAGCTGTTTTTT. It encodes CSARFVGELFF.

The genes are TRBV29-1 and TRBJ2-5; D is uncertain. Trimming pared 4 bases from V and 2 bases from J, leaving 8 bases between. Germline loops: CDR1 SQVTM, CDR2 ANQGSEA. The length of the CDR3 is 12 residues. CDR3 amino acids: CSVGAGQETQYF. CDR3 coding DNA: TGCAGCGTTGGAGCCGGTCAAGAGACCCAGTACTTC.

The chain recombines TRBV7-6 with TRBJ2-2; D unclear. The V end was cut by 2 bases, the J end by 4 bases, with 5 bases between. The CDR3 has 13 residues. Germline loops: CDR1 SGHVS, CDR2 FNYEAQ. The CDR3 loop reads CASSLYGTGELFF. DNA of the CDR3: TGTGCCAGCAGCTTATATGGCACCGGGGAGCTGTTTTTT.

The sample holds a few counts of this clonotype. The chain uses TRBV5-1 and TRBJ2-5, with TRBD2 matching over 8 bases. J lost 8 bases, V lost 4 bases, and 7 bases had no gene match. This CDR3 is 13 amino acids long. Germline V lookup: CDR1 SGHRS, CDR2 YFSETQ. The CDR3 protein is CASSPGGLRTQYF. CDR3 coding DNA: TGCGCCAGCAGCCCGGGGGGGCTCCGCACCCAGTACTTC.

The V and J genes are TRBV5-1 and TRBJ2-1; TRBD1 matches 9 bases. Germline values: CDR1 SGHRS, CDR2 YFSETQ. The CDR3 has 14 amino acids. The J segment lost 1 base and the V segment lost 5 bases, leaving 1 base of the junction unmatched. The CDR3 DNA reads TGCGCCAGCAGTGGGACAGGGTCCTACAATGAGCAGTTCTTC. This codes for CASSGTGSYNEQFF.